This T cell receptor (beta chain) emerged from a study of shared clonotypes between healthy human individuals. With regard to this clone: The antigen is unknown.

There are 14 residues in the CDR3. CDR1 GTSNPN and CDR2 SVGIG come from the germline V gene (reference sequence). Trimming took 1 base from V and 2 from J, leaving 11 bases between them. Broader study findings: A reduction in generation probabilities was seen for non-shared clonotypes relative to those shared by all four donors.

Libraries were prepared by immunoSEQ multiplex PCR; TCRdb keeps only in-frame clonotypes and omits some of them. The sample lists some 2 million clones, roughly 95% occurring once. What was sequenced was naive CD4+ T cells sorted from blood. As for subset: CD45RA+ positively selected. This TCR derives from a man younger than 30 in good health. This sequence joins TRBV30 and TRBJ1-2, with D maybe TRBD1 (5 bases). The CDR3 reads CAWSGPTENYGYTF. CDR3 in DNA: TGTGCCTGGAGTGGCCCGACAGAGAACTATGGCTACACCTTC.